The 18 T cell receptor beta chains listed next were all sequenced from one sample in a study of blood T cells in healthy people across ages. A second about 7 to 11 cycle PCR used barcoded and J-beta primers. TCRdb redid the calling of the 5' RACE reads with MiXCR, one entry per CDR3 protein. The table lists roughly 1,100,000 distinct CDR3 sequences, less than 25% of them singletons. A further study also used this sample, focusing on T cells of mothers and their children.

The sequencing sample was made of blood. The receptor set was obtained from a girl under 10 years old in good health.

The rearrangement joins TRBV5-4 to TRBJ2-5, with D unclear. CDR3 length: 13 amino acids. Germline CDR1 SGHNT, CDR2 YYREEE (reference sequence). Trimming removed 4 bases from V and 5 bases from J, with 12 bases in between. This CDR3 reads CASSTAFGETQYF. CDR3 coding DNA: TGTGCCAGCAGCACGGCCTTCGGGGAGACCCAGTACTTC.

This clonotype was seen a few times. The V gene is TRBV29-1, the J gene TRBJ2-2, with D unclear. In germline, CDR1 is SQVTM, CDR2 ANQGSEA. The V gene lost 0 bases and the J gene lost 9 bases, with 14 bases spanning the gap. The CDR3 extends over 14 amino acids. This CDR3 reads CSVEDVTTSRELFF. The CDR3 nucleotides are TGCAGCGTTGAAGATGTAACTACTTCCAGGGAGCTGTTTTTT.

The chain links TRBV7-8 to TRBJ1-6; no clear D. Trimming stripped 4 bases from V and 7 bases from J, with 14 bases between. Germline loops: CDR1 SGHVS, CDR2 FQNEAQ. This CDR3 has 15 amino acids. CDR3 loop: CASSSFDGRNSPLHF. The CDR3 DNA reads TGTGCCAGCAGCTCGTTCGACGGGCGAAATTCACCCCTCCACTTT. The full variable domain, completed using reference TRBV7-8 and TRBJ1-6, is GAGVSQSPRYKVAKRGQDVALRCDPISGHVSLFWYQQALGQGPEFLTYFQNEAQLDKSGLPSDRFFAERPEGSVSTLKIQRTQQEDSAVYLCASSSFDGRNSPLHFGNGTRLTVT.

CDR3 sequence reads: CASSSGTDNTF. CDR3 coding DNA: TGTGCCAGCAGTTCCGGGACAGACAACACCTTC. This chain uses TRBV12-3 or TRBV12-4 with TRBJ1-2; 7 positions match TRBD1. The CDR3 has 11 amino acids. V lost 4 bases, J lost 12 bases, and 5 bases stayed unmatched.

This chain uses TRBV29-1 with TRBJ1-1; D ambiguous. Germline CDR1 reads SQVTM; CDR2 reads ANQGSEA. V was cut by 5 bases and J by 0 bases, with 13 bases left in between. The CDR3 is 14 amino acids. The CDR3 DNA follows: TGCAGCGTTATAACGGCAGACTTGAACACTGAAGCTTTCTTT. It yields the protein CSVITADLNTEAFF.

The chain combines TRBV28 with TRBJ2-1; TRBD1 is a possible D gene (6 bases). CDR1 and CDR2 (germline): MDHEN, SYDVKM. Trimming removed 6 bases at V and 3 bases at J, with 24 bases between. The CDR3 spans 18 residues. This chain's CDR3 is CASRQGTVHPKFYNEQFF. The CDR3 region has the DNA TGTGCCAGCAGACAGGGCACGGTTCACCCCAAATTCTACAATGAGCAGTTCTTC.

The V call is TRBV28, the J call TRBJ1-4; D is ambiguous. This CDR3 contains 11 residues. The V gene lost 6 bases and the J gene lost 11 bases, with 10 bases spanning the gap. CDR1 and CDR2 (germline): MDHEN, SYDVKM. In DNA, the CDR3 is TGTGCCAGCAGCCCGAGCTGGAAACTGTTTTTT. Protein sequence: CASSPSWKLFF.

Here the CDR3 DNA reads TGCAGCGCCTATAGCGGGAGGACCTCCTACAATGAGCAGTTCTTC. This translates into CSAYSGRTSYNEQFF. The V call is TRBV29-1, the J call TRBJ2-5; the match to TRBD2 covers 10 bases. The J call could be wrong; TRBJ2-1 is a better fit for the DNA end. The CDR3 length is 15 residues. Germline CDR1 SQVTM, CDR2 ANQGSEA.

The genes are TRBV20-1 and TRBJ2-1; D is unclear. V lost 2 bases and J lost 0, with 8 bases in between. The germline V gene has CDR1 DFQATT and CDR2 SNEGSKA (reference sequence). This CDR3 region has 14 residues. The CDR3: CSARSPSSYNEQFF. DNA of the CDR3: TGCAGTGCTAGATCCCCCAGCTCCTACAATGAGCAGTTCTTC.

The J gene is TRBJ1-6, the V gene TRBV6-1; TRBD1 matches 9 bases. The V segment lost 6 bases and the J segment 7 bases; nucleotides outside the gene matches: 10. The CDR3 contains 16 residues. Germline V gene data show CDR1 as MNHNS and CDR2 as SASEGT. CDR3: CASRVAGTGRNSPLHF. The CDR3 DNA is TGTGCCAGCAGGGTAGCCGGGACAGGGCGGAATTCACCCCTCCACTTT.

In its sample, this clonotype was seen a few times. J is TRBJ1-1 and V is TRBV6-1, with no clear D. Per the germline V gene, CDR1 is MNHNS and CDR2 is SASEGT. This CDR3 has 14 residues. V lost 0 bases and J lost 4, with 9 bases in between. Here the CDR3 DNA reads TGTGCCAGCAGTGAAGCCCACGGAGGCACTGAAGCTTTCTTT. This codes for CASSEAHGGTEAFF.

This clonotype came up a few times. V usage is TRBV4-2 and J usage is TRBJ1-4; D is undetermined. The CDR3 consists of 16 residues. CDR1 is LGHNA, CDR2 YNFKEQ, per germline. V lost 0 bases and J lost 7, with 15 bases in between. In DNA form, the CDR3 reads TGTGCCAGCAGCCAAGATCCAGAGGGTGTGGGTGAAAAACTGTTTTTT. This sequence encodes CASSQDPEGVGEKLFF.

The gene calls are TRBV4-1 and TRBJ2-7; D is undetermined. This CDR3 has 13 residues. Trimming stripped 1 base from V and 2 bases from J, with 6 bases between. Germline-derived CDR1 and CDR2 are MGHRA and YSYEKL. The CDR3 bases are TGCGCCAGCAGCCAAGGGACCACCTACGAGCAGTACTTC. It codes for CASSQGTTYEQYF.

The chain is built from TRBV10-3 and TRBJ1-2; 8 bases fit TRBD1. The CDR3 spans 15 residues. Unmatched junction bases numbered 10, after V lost 6 bases and J lost 4 bases. Germline CDR1 and CDR2: ENHRY and SYGVKD. CDR3 sequence reads: CAISDPGQEIYGYTF. The CDR3 nucleotides read TGTGCCATCAGCGACCCGGGACAGGAGATCTATGGCTACACCTTC.

A word on this clonotype: Here the CDR3 omits its conserved ending phenylalanine or tryptophan, so a read error is the likely source. The V and J genes are TRBV5-1 and TRBJ1-6; the match to TRBD1 covers 7 bases. CDR1 is SGHRS, CDR2 YFSETQ, per germline. The CDR3 has 17 residues. With 4 bases clipped from V and 0 bases from J, the junction kept 7 bases outside the gene matches. The CDR3 DNA reads as TGCGCCAGCAGCGGCTCCCGGGACAGCTCCTATAATTCACCCCTCCACCTT. Amino acid sequence: CASSGSRDSSYNSPLHL.

Details on this clonotype: This is likely a read error, given that the CDR3 carries no conserved phenylalanine or tryptophan at its end. V is TRBV29-1 and J is TRBJ2-3; 8 positions agree with TRBD2. This CDR3 is built from 13 residues. V gave up 4 bases and J gave up 6 bases; unmatched junction bases: 6. Germline V CDR1 and CDR2: SQVTM, ANQGSEA. Here the CDR3 reads CSVGLAGYDTQYL. The CDR3 nucleotides read TGCAGCGTTGGGTTAGCGGGGTACGATACGCAGTATCTT.

As regards this clonotype: An end of the junction does not agree with germline; a read error may underlie this. The V call is TRBV4-2, the J call TRBJ2-6; 7 bases agree with TRBD1. The germline V gene encodes CDR1 LGHNA and CDR2 YNFKEQ. This CDR3 has 22 amino acids. The CDR3 region is CASNQDQADRRTLYSGANVLTF. The CDR3 DNA reads as TGTGCCAGCAACCAAGATCAGGCGGACAGGAGAACCCTCTACTCTGGGGCCAACGTCCTGACTTTC.

This sequence joins TRBV6-5 and TRBJ2-2; TRBD2 matches 11 bases. CDR3 size: 17 residues. Per the germline V gene, CDR1 is MNHEY and CDR2 is SVGAGI. Trimming took 6 bases from V and 4 from J; bases not matched to a gene: 10. The CDR3 loop is CASSSSLAGGGTGELFF. The DNA of the CDR3 is TGTGCCAGCAGCTCCTCCCTAGCGGGGGGAGGCACCGGGGAGCTGTTTTTT.